This T cell receptor (delta chain) was profiled in a study of gamma-delta chains in newborns, infants, children. In regard to this clone: The protein in TCRdb stems from a much larger clone and differs at residue 15 from this DNA's translation, likely a read error; here the protein is translated from the DNA.

TCRdb applied CATT to the reads for clone calling. The repertoire holds 15,000 or so delta-chain clones, with roughly 7% as singletons. In germline, CDR1 is GEAIGNYY, CDR2 EKD. The CDR3 extends over 17 amino acids. The chain joins TRDV2 to TRDJ3; TRDD3 might be the D (6 bases). The receptor was isolated from a child who was a newborn, infant or young child, either healthy, febrile or measles-vaccinated (not recorded which). Sequenced sample: blood. CDR3 nucleotide sequence: TGTGCCTGTGACAGTACTGGGCCCTCCTGGGACACCCGACAGACGTTTTTC. Translating gives CACDSTGPSWDTRQTFF.